This is a list of T cell receptor beta chains from one sample in a study of T cells in Graves' hyperthyroidism and ophthalmopathy. Using its own MiXCR run on the multiplex PCR reads, TCRdb lists one record per CDR3 protein. The sample holds approximately 560,000 distinct CDR3 sequences, more than 15% seen once. Sequenced input: blood. The receptor source for this set is a woman under 40 with Graves' hyperthyroidism. CDR3s include the opening cysteine and the closing phenylalanine or tryptophan. Fields, in order: D gene, clone size, V gene, J gene, CDR3 protein, CDR3 DNA. D genes are given only for firm matches. Clone sizes are given selectively: once, few, many, or a class where the clone is expanded.

D: NA
size: many
V: TRBV12-3/TRBV12-4
J: TRBJ2-7
CDR3: CASSSSGTFFEQYF
DNA: TGTGCCAGCAGTTCCTCCGGGACATTCTTTGAGCAGTACTTC

D: TRBD1
size: few
V: TRBV19
J: TRBJ2-1
CDR3: CASSIVWTGLNEQFF
DNA: TGTGCCAGTAGTATAGTTTGGACAGGGCTAAATGAGCAGTTCTTC

D: NA
size: once
V: TRBV6-1
J: TRBJ1-1
CDR3: CASSEDPYINTEAFF
DNA: TGTGCCAGCAGCGAGGACCCGTACATAAACACTGAAGCTTTCTTT

D: NA
size: many
V: TRBV12-3/TRBV12-4
J: TRBJ2-7
CDR3: CASSLLNRGAEQYF
DNA: TGTGCCAGCAGTTTGCTGAATCGTGGCGCCGAGCAGTACTTC

D: NA
size: few
V: TRBV6-1
J: TRBJ1-5
CDR3: CASRNLGQPQHF
DNA: TGTGCCAGCAGGAACCTAGGGCAGCCCCAGCATTTT

D: TRBD2
size: NA
V: TRBV24-1
J: TRBJ2-1
CDR3: CATSEQTSSQYNEQFF
DNA: TGTGCCACCAGTGAACAGACTAGCAGCCAATACAATGAGCAGTTCTTC

D: NA
size: many
V: TRBV7-2
J: TRBJ2-7
CDR3: CASSLVGSTQITEYEQYF
DNA: TGTGCCAGCAGCTTAGTGGGCTCGACCCAGATTACGGAATACGAGCAGTACTTC

D: NA
size: many
V: TRBV5-1
J: TRBJ2-7
CDR3: CASSLTRDRRDSYEQYF
DNA: TGCGCCAGCAGCTTGACCCGAGATCGGCGGGACTCCTACGAGCAGTACTTC

D: TRBD1
size: NA
V: TRBV10-3
J: TRBJ1-2
CDR3: CAIGDRESGYTF
DNA: TGTGCCATCGGGGACAGGGAGAGTGGCTACACCTTC

D: TRBD1
size: many
V: TRBV5-1
J: TRBJ1-2
CDR3: CASSKRLGTGYGYTF
DNA: TGCGCCAGCAGTAAACGGCTCGGGACAGGCTATGGCTACACCTTC

D: NA
size: many
V: TRBV2
J: TRBJ1-5
CDR3: CASSADSNQPQHF
DNA: TGTGCCAGCAGCGCGGACAGCAATCAGCCCCAGCATTTT

D: TRBD2
size: NA
V: TRBV12-3/TRBV12-4
J: TRBJ2-2
CDR3: CASSFASGIAGELFF
DNA: TGTGCCAGCAGTTTTGCTAGCGGGATAGCCGGGGAGCTGTTTTTT

D: NA
size: few
V: TRBV7-3
J: TRBJ1-2
CDR3: CASAPYRTTGIEGYTF
DNA: TGTGCCAGTGCGCCCTACCGAACTACCGGGATAGAGGGCTACACCTTC

D: TRBD2
size: many
V: TRBV2
J: TRBJ2-1
CDR3: CASINPGTRSDEQFF
DNA: TGTGCCAGCATTAACCCAGGGACTAGATCGGATGAGCAGTTCTTC

D: NA
size: many
V: TRBV5-5
J: TRBJ2-3
CDR3: CASSLEGGSETQYF
DNA: TGTGCCAGCAGCTTGGAAGGCGGTTCTGAGACGCAGTATTTT

D: NA
size: few
V: TRBV5-1
J: TRBJ2-2
CDR3: CASSGDLTGTGELFF
DNA: TGCGCCAGCAGCGGCGACTTAACCGGGACCGGGGAGCTGTTTTTT

D: TRBD2
size: many
V: TRBV28
J: TRBJ2-7
CDR3: CASSSAGLAGEDFAYEQYF
DNA: TGTGCCAGCAGTTCAGCGGGACTAGCGGGAGAGGATTTCGCCTACGAGCAGTACTTC

D: TRBD2
size: few
V: TRBV19
J: TRBJ2-1
CDR3: CASSQGLAGGTYNEQFF
DNA: TGTGCCAGTAGTCAAGGACTAGCGGGAGGGACCTACAATGAGCAGTTCTTC

D: NA
size: few
V: TRBV9
J: TRBJ1-2
CDR3: CASSPTQSVNYGYTF
DNA: TGTGCCAGCAGCCCCACCCAGTCAGTTAACTATGGCTACACCTTC

D: NA
size: NA
V: TRBV27
J: TRBJ2-1
CDR3: CASSWGPGLYNEQFF
DNA: TGTGCCAGCAGTTGGGGTCCCGGGCTTTACAATGAGCAGTTCTTC

D: NA
size: many
V: TRBV12-3/TRBV12-4
J: TRBJ1-1
CDR3: CASSAGRNTEAFF
DNA: TGTGCCAGCAGCGCTGGTCGGAACACTGAAGCTTTCTTT

D: NA
size: many
V: TRBV2
J: TRBJ1-1
CDR3: CASSEREATGAFF
DNA: TGTGCCAGCAGTGAGAGGGAGGCCACTGGAGCTTTCTTT

D: TRBD2
size: NA
V: TRBV27
J: TRBJ2-7
CDR3: CASSPEKGLLTYEQYF
DNA: TGTGCCAGCAGTCCCGAAAAGGGACTACTTACCTACGAGCAGTACTTC

D: NA
size: many
V: TRBV3-1
J: TRBJ1-2
CDR3: CASRKSDERGGYTF
DNA: TGTGCCAGCAGGAAATCAGACGAGAGGGGTGGCTACACCTTC

D: TRBD2
size: few
V: TRBV12-3/TRBV12-4
J: TRBJ2-1
CDR3: CASSLTSGYEQFF
DNA: TGTGCCAGCAGTTTAACTAGCGGATATGAGCAGTTCTTC

D: NA
size: many
V: TRBV6-1
J: TRBJ2-3
CDR3: CASSEARNTQYF
DNA: TGTGCCAGCAGTGAGGCGAGGAATACGCAGTATTTT

D: TRBD2
size: NA
V: TRBV19
J: TRBJ2-1
CDR3: CASSSGRGVYNEQFF
DNA: TGTGCCAGTAGTAGCGGGAGAGGCGTCTACAATGAGCAGTTCTTC

D: NA
size: many
V: TRBV6-1
J: TRBJ1-1
CDR3: CASREQGSATEAFF
DNA: TGTGCCAGCAGAGAACAGGGTTCGGCCACTGAAGCTTTCTTT

D: NA
size: NA
V: TRBV6-1
J: TRBJ2-7
CDR3: CASSESGHSAYEQYF
DNA: TGTGCCAGCAGTGAATCGGGACATTCAGCCTACGAGCAGTACTTC

D: NA
size: few
V: TRBV7-3
J: TRBJ1-3
CDR3: CASSLQGFSGNTIYF
DNA: TGTGCCAGCAGCCTACAGGGCTTCTCTGGAAACACCATATATTTT

D: NA
size: NA
V: TRBV25-1
J: TRBJ2-7
CDR3: CASSEQTEAYEQYF
DNA: TGTGCCAGCAGTGAACAGACGGAAGCCTACGAGCAGTACTTC

D: NA
size: few
V: TRBV18
J: TRBJ1-5
CDR3: CASSPVRVINQPQHF
DNA: TGTGCCAGCTCACCAGTCAGGGTAATCAATCAGCCCCAGCATTTT

D: TRBD2
size: many
V: TRBV11-2
J: TRBJ2-1
CDR3: CASSLRLAGGGNNEQFF
DNA: TGTGCCAGCAGCTTACGGTTAGCGGGAGGGGGAAACAATGAGCAGTTCTTC

D: TRBD1
size: NA
V: TRBV7-9
J: TRBJ1-1
CDR3: CASSFTGTGGRLGTEAFF
DNA: TGTGCCAGCAGCTTTACCGGGACAGGGGGCCGCCTAGGGACTGAAGCTTTCTTT

D: NA
size: many
V: TRBV6-6
J: TRBJ2-3
CDR3: CASSYWILESVTDTQYF
DNA: TGTGCCAGCAGTTACTGGATACTAGAATCCGTTACAGATACGCAGTATTTT

D: NA
size: few
V: TRBV20-1
J: TRBJ2-3
CDR3: CSASSLATDTQYF
DNA: TGCAGTGCTAGTAGCCTAGCGACAGATACGCAGTATTTT

D: NA
size: few
V: TRBV20-1
J: TRBJ1-5
CDR3: CSASVGWGEGNQPQHF
DNA: TGCAGTGCTAGTGTGGGTTGGGGGGAGGGCAATCAGCCCCAGCATTTT

D: NA
size: many
V: TRBV7-9
J: TRBJ1-1
CDR3: CASSLSSRGTEAFF
DNA: TGTGCCAGCAGCTTAAGTTCCAGGGGTACTGAAGCTTTCTTT

D: TRBD2
size: NA
V: TRBV11-2
J: TRBJ2-1
CDR3: CASSLDQTSRGEQFF
DNA: TGTGCCAGCAGCTTAGATCAGACTAGCCGGGGGGAGCAGTTCTTC

D: TRBD2
size: many
V: TRBV20-1
J: TRBJ2-1
CDR3: CSAIRDYTYNEQFF
DNA: TGCAGTGCTATCCGGGACTATACCTACAATGAGCAGTTCTTC